The sequence of this T cell receptor beta chain was determined in a study of regulatory T cells in long-lasting Graves disease. CDR3 regions were amplified by Arm-PCR using iRepertoire HTBI primers to build TCR beta libraries. TCRdb used MiXCR to reprocess the multiplex PCR reads, holding one entry per CDR3 protein. The table includes 400,000 to 650,000 distinct CDR3 sequences, roughly a sixth detected once. CDR1 DFQATT and CDR2 SNEGSKA come from the germline V gene (reference sequence). The CDR3 is 12 residues long. V gave up 3 bases and J gave up 4 bases, with 7 bases separating them. Time point meaning: newly diagnosed GD, antithyroid drugs for less than 3 months. Extracted RNA from PBMCs served as the source of the TCR library. The EDTA tubes were filled with about 10 milliliters of drawn peripheral blood. In this sample, this clonotype turned up many times. The same sample was also studied in work on T cells in Graves' hyperthyroidism and ophthalmopathy.

This clonotype was obtained from a woman aged 40-65 years with Graves disease. The specimen comprised peripheral blood mononuclear cells (PBMCs), sampled at new diagnosis, from a patient treated with antithyroid drugs. The rearrangement uses TRBV20-1 and TRBJ1-5, with D unclear. In DNA, the CDR3 is TGCAGTGCTAGGTGGCTGAATCAGCCCCAGCATTTT. This encodes CSARWLNQPQHF.